Detailed here is one T cell receptor beta chain. Its antigen is currently unknown. The data were obtained in a study of T cells in localized non-small cell lung cancer. General study results and limits: Peak T cell clonality was found in uninvolved adjacent lung, exceeding tumor. Sequencing was limited to one tumor region, leaving the possibility of heterogeneity open. Longer overall survival was linked to higher blood T cell density. Median detection of top 100 tumor clones in adjacent lung was around 60 clones.

TCRdb's table, derived via immunoSEQ multiplex PCR, lists solely in-frame clones and lacks some. The sample carries 800 or so clones, 30% to 35% recorded once. Germline V CDR1 and CDR2: GTSNPN, SVGIG (reference sequence). Deletions cut 3 bases from V and 9 bases from J, with 18 bases between. The CDR3 runs 15 residues. The chain employs TRBV30 and TRBJ1-6; D unclear. The sample in question was normal lung tissue next to the tumor, obtained before any cancer treatment. The clonotype originates from a male donor at least 60 years old with stage II lung adenocarcinoma. The CDR3 spells CAWRGGSVRSSPLHF. The CDR3 nucleotides are TGTGCCTGGAGGGGAGGAAGCGTCAGGAGTTCACCCCTCCACTTT. Filled out from reference TRBV30 and TRBJ1-6, the complete variable domain reads SQTIHQWPATLVQPVGSPLSLECTVEGTSNPNLYWYRQAAGRGLQLLFYSVGIGQISSEVPQNLSASRPQDRQFILSSKKLLLSDSGFYLCAWRGGSVRSSPLHFGNGTRLTVT.